The T cell receptor beta chain described here comes from a study of blood T cell repertoires in COVID-19. Study-level background: Samples came from the United States, Italy and Spain, spanning acute and convalescent COVID-19. Sources were T cells, B-cell-depleted T cells, or PBMCs; the material itself was cDNA or gDNA.

The CDR3 sequence is 15 residues long. Losses at the gene ends were 8 bases for V and 2 bases for J; bases not matched to a gene: 10. The germline gives CDR1 ENHRY, CDR2 SYGVKD. In its sample, this clone was seen a few times. Source study methods: Amplification of reference gene primers provided the estimated nucleated cell counts. Here immunoSEQ multiplex PCR was the method, and the copy in TCRdb shows in-frame clones only, minus some. V and J calls and clone size come straight from that table; D and trimming were deduced from the DNA. The table shows approximately 280,000 clones, with about 86% occurring only once.

The receptor's source is a young woman who had recovered from COVID-19. The chain couples TRBV10-3 to TRBJ2-7, with 9 bases matching TRBD2. Material for sequencing was peripheral blood. The CDR3 region has the DNA TGTGCCATCTCGGCGGGCGCGGGGGGGCCCTACGAGCAGTACTTC. Protein product: CAISAGAGGPYEQYF.